The entry below describes one TCR beta chain. Per germline, CDR1 SGHRS and CDR2 YFSETQ. The CDR3 consists of 14 residues. V lost 0 bases, J lost 4 bases, and 2 bases stayed unmatched. Clones were sequenced by immunoSEQ multiplex PCR, and TCRdb holds only the in-frame ones, with some missing. The data contain 250,000 to 300,000 clones, under 90% of them singletons. The data belong to a study of blood T cell repertoires in COVID-19. The sample taken for sequencing was PBMCs or T cells enriched from blood (not recorded which). The source is a man aged 18 to 30 who had recovered from COVID-19. The chain joins TRBV5-1 to TRBJ1-1, with 8 bases lining up with TRBD1. CDR3: CASSLVQGGTEAFF. CDR3 DNA sequence: TGCGCCAGCAGCTTGGTACAGGGGGGCACTGAAGCTTTCTTT. The full variable domain, rest sourced from reference TRBV5-1 and TRBJ1-1, is KAGVTQTPRYLIKTRGQQVTLSCSPISGHRSVSWYQQTPGQGLQFLFEYFSETQRNKGNFPGRFSGRQFSNSRSEMNVSTLELGDSALYLCASSLVQGGTEAFFGQGTRLTVV.